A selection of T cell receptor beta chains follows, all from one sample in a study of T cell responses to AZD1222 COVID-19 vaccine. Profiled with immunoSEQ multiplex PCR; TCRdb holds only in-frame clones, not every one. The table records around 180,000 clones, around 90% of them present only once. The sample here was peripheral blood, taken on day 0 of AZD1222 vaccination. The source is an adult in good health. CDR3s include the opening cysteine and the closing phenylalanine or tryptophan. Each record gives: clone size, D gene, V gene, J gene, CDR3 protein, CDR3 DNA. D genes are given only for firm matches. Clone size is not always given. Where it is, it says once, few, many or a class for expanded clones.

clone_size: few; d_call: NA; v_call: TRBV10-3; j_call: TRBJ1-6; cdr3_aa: CAISESAGTGSPLHF; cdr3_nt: TGTGCCATCAGTGAGTCGGCGGGTACCGGTTCACCCCTCCACTTT
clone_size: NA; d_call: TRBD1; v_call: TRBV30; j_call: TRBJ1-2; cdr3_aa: CAWSADREGGYTF; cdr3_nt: TGTGCCTGGAGTGCCGACAGGGAAGGTGGCTACACCTTC
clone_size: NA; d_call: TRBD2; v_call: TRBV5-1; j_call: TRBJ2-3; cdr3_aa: CASSSSGSPDTQYF; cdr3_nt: TGCGCCAGCAGCTCAAGCGGGAGCCCAGATACGCAGTATTTT
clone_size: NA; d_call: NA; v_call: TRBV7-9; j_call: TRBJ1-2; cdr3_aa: CASSPRSGFSGYTF; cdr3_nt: TGTGCCAGCAGCCCGCGGTCAGGGTTCAGTGGCTACACCTTC
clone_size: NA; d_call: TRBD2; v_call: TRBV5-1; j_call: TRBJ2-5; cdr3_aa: CASSLETSGRALKTQYF; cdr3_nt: TGCGCCAGCAGCTTGGAAACTAGCGGGAGGGCCCTGAAGACCCAGTACTTC
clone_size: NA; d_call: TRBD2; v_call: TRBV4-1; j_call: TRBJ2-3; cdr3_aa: CASSHLAGGDTDTQYF; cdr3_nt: TGCGCCAGCAGCCACCTAGCGGGGGGGGACACAGATACGCAGTATTTT
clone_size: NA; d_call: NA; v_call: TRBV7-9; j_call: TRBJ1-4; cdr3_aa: CASYRLEAPGEKLFF; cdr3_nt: TGTGCCAGCTATCGCCTGGAGGCACCCGGAGAAAAACTGTTTTTT
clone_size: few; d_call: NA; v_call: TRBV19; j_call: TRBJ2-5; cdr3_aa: CASSGRLQETQYF; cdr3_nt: TGTGCCAGTAGTGGTCGGCTACAAGAGACCCAGTACTTC
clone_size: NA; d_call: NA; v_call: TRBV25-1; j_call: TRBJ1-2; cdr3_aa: CASSYSYGYTF; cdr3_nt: TGTGCCAGCAGTTACAGTTATGGCTACACCTTC
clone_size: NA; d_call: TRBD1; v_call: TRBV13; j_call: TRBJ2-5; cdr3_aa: CASSHGQAKTQYF; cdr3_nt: TGTGCCAGCAGCCACGGACAGGCCAAGACCCAGTACTTC
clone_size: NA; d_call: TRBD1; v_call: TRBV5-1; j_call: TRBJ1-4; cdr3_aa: CASSLGQGSEKLFF; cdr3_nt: TGCGCCAGCAGCTTGGGACAGGGTAGCGAAAAACTGTTTTTT
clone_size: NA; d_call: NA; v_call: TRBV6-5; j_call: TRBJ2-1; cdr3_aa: CASREAPLGNEQFF; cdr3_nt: TGTGCCAGCAGGGAGGCCCCTCTGGGGAATGAGCAGTTCTTC
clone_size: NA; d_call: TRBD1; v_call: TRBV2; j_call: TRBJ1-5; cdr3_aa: CASRARGGGSQPQHF; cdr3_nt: TGTGCCAGCAGGGCCCGAGGAGGGGGCTCGCAGCCCCAGCATTTT
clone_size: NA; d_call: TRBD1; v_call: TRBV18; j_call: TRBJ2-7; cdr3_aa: CASSPGLLGTGAEQYF; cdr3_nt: TGTGCCAGCTCACCCGGGTTGCTCGGGACAGGGGCCGAGCAGTACTTC
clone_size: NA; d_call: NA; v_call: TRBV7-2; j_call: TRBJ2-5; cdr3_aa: CASSPHGETQYF; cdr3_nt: TGTGCCAGCAGCCCTCATGGGGAGACCCAGTACTTC
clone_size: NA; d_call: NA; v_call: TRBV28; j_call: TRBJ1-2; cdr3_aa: CASSLRWGEGYGYTF; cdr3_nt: TGTGCCAGCAGTTTACGGTGGGGCGAGGGCTATGGCTACACCTTC